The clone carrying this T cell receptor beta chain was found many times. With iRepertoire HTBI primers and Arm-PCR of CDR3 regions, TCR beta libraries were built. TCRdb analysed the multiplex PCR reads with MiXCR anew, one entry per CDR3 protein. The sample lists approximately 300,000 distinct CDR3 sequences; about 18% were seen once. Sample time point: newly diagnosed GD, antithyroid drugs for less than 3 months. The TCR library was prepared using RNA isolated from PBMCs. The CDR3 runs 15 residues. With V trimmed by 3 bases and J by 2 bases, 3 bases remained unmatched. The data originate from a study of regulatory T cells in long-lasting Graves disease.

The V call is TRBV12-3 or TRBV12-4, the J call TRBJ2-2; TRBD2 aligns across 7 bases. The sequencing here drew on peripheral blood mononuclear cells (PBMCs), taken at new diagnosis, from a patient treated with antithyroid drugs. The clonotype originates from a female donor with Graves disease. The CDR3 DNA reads TGTGCCAGCAGTTTCAGGGACTACAACACCGGGGAGCTGTTTTTT. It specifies CASSFRDYNTGELFF.